This TCR beta chain was recovered during a study of Graves' ophthalmopathy and Graves' hyperthyroidism. Stable hyperthyroidism denotes an absence of ophthalmopathy throughout 18 months of follow-up. Hyperthyroidism was new, under 2 months, in patients aged 18 to 65. The germline V gene encodes CDR1 MNHEY and CDR2 SVGEGT. The CDR3 is made up of 12 amino acids. The V segment lost 6 bases and the J segment 8 bases; nucleotides outside the gene matches: 4. RNA transcripts yielded amplified TCR beta CDR3 regions. First-round RT-PCR used HTBI primers; second-round multiplex PCR followed. One entry per CDR3 protein results from TCRdb running MiXCR on the multiplex PCR reads. The sample holds hundreds of thousands of distinct CDR3 sequences; around 21% are singletons and the top ten take around 3%. Ten or more counts support this clonotype. Its antigen remains unidentified. Study results and caveats: Researchers report that a 13-signature model separated ophthalmopathy from stable hyperthyroidism, posting about 91% sensitivity and roughly 83% specificity.

The receptor was isolated from a woman under 30 with stable Graves' hyperthyroidism. Sequenced material: peripheral blood. The V call is TRBV6-2 or TRBV6-3, the J call TRBJ1-2, with TRBD1 matching over 9 bases. CDR3 sequence: CASRQGARGYTF. The CDR3 bases are TGTGCCAGCAGACAGGGGGCCCGCGGCTACACCTTC.